The rows below give T cell receptor beta chains drawn from one sample of a study of CD8+CD57+ T cells in acquired aplastic anemia. One entry per CDR3 protein results from TCRdb running MiXCR on the reads. The data hold more than 150,000 distinct CDR3 sequences, with 40% to 55% observed a single time. The sample comprised sorted CD4+, CD8+, or CD8+CD57+ T cells (not recorded which) from PBMCs. Every receptor here comes from a human donor with aplastic anemia. Both conserved end residues are part of each CDR3. Fields, in order: D gene, V gene, J gene, clone size, CDR3 DNA, CDR3 protein. The D gene is left open where the match is weak. Clone size is given for some rows only: seen once, a few or many times, or a class if the clone is expanded.

.	TRBV11-2	TRBJ2-1	once	TGTGCCAGCAGCTTGGTGGCCTCCCGAGCCAATGAGCGGTTCTTC	CASSLVASRANERFF
.	TRBV24-1	TRBJ2-7	few	TGTGCCACCAGTGATCGGGGGGCCACAGGGAACTACGAGCAGTACTTC	CATSDRGATGNYEQYF
.	TRBV2	TRBJ2-1	.	TGTGCCAGCAGTGAAAACCTCGGGGCCGGGGGGTTCTTC	CASSENLGAGGFF
TRBD1	TRBV29-1	TRBJ1-3	many	TGCAGCGTTGAAGGGGGACGGACAGGGGGAAACACCATATATTTT	CSVEGGRTGGNTIYF
.	TRBV29-1	TRBJ2-7	.	TGCAGCGCCCAAATCGGGGGACACGAGCAGTACTTC	CSAQIGGHEQYF
.	TRBV2	TRBJ2-7	.	TGTGCCAGCAGGGTACAGACCTACGAGCAGTACTTC	CASRVQTYEQYF
TRBD1	TRBV5-1	TRBJ2-7	.	TGCGCCAGCAGCACGGACAGGGGGCCCCACGAGCAGTACTTC	CASSTDRGPHEQYF
TRBD1	TRBV5-5	TRBJ1-5	.	TGTGCCAGCAGCTTCGGGACAGAGGGTCAGCCCCAGCATTTT	CASSFGTEGQPQHF
.	TRBV19	TRBJ1-5	.	TGTGCCAGTAGTCCGGGGGGCGCGGGCAATCAGCCCCAGCATTTT	CASSPGGAGNQPQHF
.	TRBV7-2	TRBJ2-2	many	TGTGCCAGCAGCTTGAATCAGGGGAACACCGGGGAGCTGTTTTTT	CASSLNQGNTGELFF
TRBD1	TRBV19	TRBJ1-5	.	TGTGCCAGTATGGACGGACAGGGCGGCAATCAGCCCCAGCATTTT	CASMDGQGGNQPQHF
.	TRBV19	TRBJ1-6	few	TGTGCCAGTAGTACATGGACGGCCAATTCACCCCTCCACTTT	CASSTWTANSPLHF
.	TRBV5-1	TRBJ2-5	.	TGCGCCAGCAGCTTGTCACTATCCCAAGAGACCCAGTACTTC	CASSLSLSQETQYF
TRBD1	TRBV5-1	TRBJ1-4	many	TGCGCCAGCAGCTCAGGGGGCGCGGATGAAAAACTGTTTTTT	CASSSGGADEKLFF
.	TRBV4-2	TRBJ1-2	.	TGTGCCAGCAGCCAAGATGGCACAGGGAATGCTCATTATGGCTACACCTTC	CASSQDGTGNAHYGYTF
TRBD2	TRBV25-1	TRBJ2-3	.	TGTGCCAGCAGCTCTCAGCGGGGGGACCTAACAGATACGCAGTATTTT	CASSSQRGDLTDTQYF
.	TRBV9	TRBJ2-5	.	TGTGCCAGCAGCGCCCCCGAAGGAGCGGAGCAAGAGACCCAGTACTTC	CASSAPEGAEQETQYF
TRBD2	TRBV10-1	TRBJ2-5	.	TGCGCCAGCACCCCCTCGACTAGCGTACAAGAGACCCAGTACTTC	CASTPSTSVQETQYF
.	TRBV7-2	TRBJ1-2	many	TGTGCCAGCAGCTGGTGGGTCAGTCCCGACTATGGCTACACCTTC	CASSWWVSPDYGYTF
.	TRBV11-3	TRBJ1-1	few	TGTGCCAGTAGCTTAGTCGGTGAGCTTAGGGAAGCTTTCTTT	CASSLVGELREAFF
.	TRBV2	TRBJ2-3	.	TGTGCCAGCAGTGAAGGGGGGGGCGGCACAGATACGCAGTATTTT	CASSEGGGGTDTQYF
.	TRBV12-3/TRBV12-4	TRBJ2-5	many	TGTGCCAGCAGTTTAGCGCGTCCTAGGAGAGAGACCCAGTACTTC	CASSLARPRRETQYF
TRBD2	TRBV19	TRBJ2-1	once	TGTGCCAGTAGTATTTACTCGGGACTACCATACAATGAGCAGTTCTTC	CASSIYSGLPYNEQFF
.	TRBV6-5	TRBJ2-3	many	TGTGCCAGCAGTTACCACAGGGCGCCCTCGACGCAGTATTTT	CASSYHRAPSTQYF
.	TRBV7-3	TRBJ1-6	once	TGTGCCAGCAGCTTAGAGTTGACAGCCCTGGGGAATTCACCCCTCCACTTT	CASSLELTALGNSPLHF
.	TRBV6-5	TRBJ2-2	.	TGTGCCAGCAGTTACATCGTCTCCGGGGAGCTGTTTTTT	CASSYIVSGELFF
.	TRBV10-3	TRBJ1-1	few	TGTGCCATCACCCAAACAGAGAACACTGAAGCTTTCTTT	CAITQTENTEAFF
.	TRBV2	TRBJ2-7	.	TGTGCCAGCACGCAATCGACAGTCGCGCAGTACTTC	CASTQSTVAQYF
.	TRBV14	TRBJ2-5	.	TGTGCCAGCAGCCTGCAGTGGTCCCTAGTAGAGACCCAGTACTTC	CASSLQWSLVETQYF
.	TRBV10-1	TRBJ2-7	.	TGCGCCAGCAGTGATGAGAGCCAGCAGTACTTC	CASSDESQQYF
.	TRBV5-8	TRBJ2-7	many	TGTGCCAGCAGCATCGAGGTATCACCCTACGAGCAGTACTTC	CASSIEVSPYEQYF
TRBD2	TRBV7-2	TRBJ2-5	many	TGTGCCAGCAGCCAGGAAGCGGGAGTAAAGTACTTC	CASSQEAGVKYF
TRBD1	TRBV20-1	TRBJ1-4	many	TGCAGTGCTAGCGTGGGACAGGGGTTGGCTAATGAAAAACTGTTTTTT	CSASVGQGLANEKLFF
.	TRBV11-2	TRBJ1-1	many	TGTGCCAGCAGCTTAGACAGTGCGAGAGCTTTCTTT	CASSLDSARAFF
.	TRBV20-1	TRBJ2-1	few	TGCAGTGCTAGCCGAGACGAGGTTTCGGAGCAGTTCTTC	CSASRDEVSEQFF
TRBD1	TRBV30	TRBJ1-6	many	TGTGCCTGGAGTGTCGGGACAGGGAACTCACCCCTCCACTTT	CAWSVGTGNSPLHF
.	TRBV19	TRBJ2-3	.	TGTGCCAGTAGCCTCCGGGGCGAAGATACGCAGTATTTT	CASSLRGEDTQYF
.	TRBV15	TRBJ2-7	once	TGTGCCACCAGCGACAGCTACGAGCAGTACTTC	CATSDSYEQYF
TRBD1	TRBV29-1	TRBJ2-1	.	TGCAGCGTTCGGCTAGGGGGCGGTGAGCAGTTCTTC	CSVRLGGGEQFF
.	TRBV29-1	TRBJ2-1	many	TGCAGCGTTGACCCCACTCCAGGAGGGGGGCGATTCCATGAGCAGTTCTTC	CSVDPTPGGGRFHEQFF
.	TRBV25-1	TRBJ2-5	few	TGTGCCAGCAGTGGTACAGTCCAAGAGACCCAGTACTTC	CASSGTVQETQYF
.	TRBV10-3	TRBJ1-2	.	TGTGCCATCAGTGAGTCGACTGCGGCGTTGGCCTTC	CAISESTAALAF
TRBD1	TRBV5-1	TRBJ2-7	many	TGCGCCAGCAGCCTCCGGACAGGGCCCCCCTACGAGCAGTACTTC	CASSLRTGPPYEQYF
.	TRBV5-6	TRBJ1-6	.	TGTGCCAGCAGCTGGGGTCGGGGGCGCAATACAAATTCACCCCTCCACTTT	CASSWGRGRNTNSPLHF
TRBD2	TRBV2	TRBJ2-7	few	TGTGCCAGCAGTAAGACTAGCGGGAGTCGGTACTTC	CASSKTSGSRYF
.	TRBV30	TRBJ2-7	.	TGTGCCTGGAGTAGCGGTCCCCGAGAGCAGTACTTC	CAWSSGPREQYF
.	TRBV7-2	TRBJ2-7	.	TGTGCCAGCAGCTTAGAGGGGGTAGCCTACGAGCAGTACTTC	CASSLEGVAYEQYF
TRBD2	TRBV20-1	TRBJ2-7	.	TGCAGTGCTAGAGGGACTAGCGGGAGTATGTCCGAGCAGTACTTC	CSARGTSGSMSEQYF
TRBD2	TRBV20-1	TRBJ2-5	many	TGCAGTGCTAGATCGGGACTAGCGGGTCCGCAGCGGACCCAGTACTTC	CSARSGLAGPQRTQYF
.	TRBV4-2	TRBJ1-3	few	TGTGCCAGCAGCCAAGTGGGCCAGAGATGGGGGAACACCATATATTTT	CASSQVGQRWGNTIYF
.	TRBV5-1	TRBJ1-4	.	TGCGCCAGCAGCCCGAGGGGAGGCGGAATCTCTAATGAAAAACTGTTTTTT	CASSPRGGGISNEKLFF
TRBD1	TRBV5-1	TRBJ1-4	.	TGCGCCAGCAGCCGTGGGACAGTAAATGAAAAACTGTTTTTT	CASSRGTVNEKLFF
TRBD2	TRBV10-3	TRBJ2-1	.	TGTGCCAGTAGTACAACGGGGGGCTACAATGAGCAGTTCTTC	CASSTTGGYNEQFF
.	TRBV6-5	TRBJ2-3	few	TGTGCCAGCAGTTACTCGCAGGCTGCCTATACAGATACGCAGTATTTT	CASSYSQAAYTDTQYF
.	TRBV10-2	TRBJ2-5	.	TGCGCCAGCCAAGGACAGAGGGAGACCCAGTACTTC	CASQGQRETQYF
.	TRBV6-4	TRBJ2-1	.	TGTGCCAGCAGTGCACTGGCAGGACACGAGCAGTTCTTC	CASSALAGHEQFF
.	TRBV19	TRBJ1-2	many	TGTGCCAGTAGTACCCTGGGGGGGGTCTATGGCTACACCTTC	CASSTLGGVYGYTF
TRBD1	TRBV7-3	TRBJ2-1	.	TGTGCCAGCAGTCTGAGACAGGGGGCCTACAATGAGCAGTTCTTC	CASSLRQGAYNEQFF
.	TRBV25-1	TRBJ1-6	.	TGTGCCAGCAGAACCGGACAGCAACTCTCACCCCTCCACTTT	CASRTGQQLSPLHF